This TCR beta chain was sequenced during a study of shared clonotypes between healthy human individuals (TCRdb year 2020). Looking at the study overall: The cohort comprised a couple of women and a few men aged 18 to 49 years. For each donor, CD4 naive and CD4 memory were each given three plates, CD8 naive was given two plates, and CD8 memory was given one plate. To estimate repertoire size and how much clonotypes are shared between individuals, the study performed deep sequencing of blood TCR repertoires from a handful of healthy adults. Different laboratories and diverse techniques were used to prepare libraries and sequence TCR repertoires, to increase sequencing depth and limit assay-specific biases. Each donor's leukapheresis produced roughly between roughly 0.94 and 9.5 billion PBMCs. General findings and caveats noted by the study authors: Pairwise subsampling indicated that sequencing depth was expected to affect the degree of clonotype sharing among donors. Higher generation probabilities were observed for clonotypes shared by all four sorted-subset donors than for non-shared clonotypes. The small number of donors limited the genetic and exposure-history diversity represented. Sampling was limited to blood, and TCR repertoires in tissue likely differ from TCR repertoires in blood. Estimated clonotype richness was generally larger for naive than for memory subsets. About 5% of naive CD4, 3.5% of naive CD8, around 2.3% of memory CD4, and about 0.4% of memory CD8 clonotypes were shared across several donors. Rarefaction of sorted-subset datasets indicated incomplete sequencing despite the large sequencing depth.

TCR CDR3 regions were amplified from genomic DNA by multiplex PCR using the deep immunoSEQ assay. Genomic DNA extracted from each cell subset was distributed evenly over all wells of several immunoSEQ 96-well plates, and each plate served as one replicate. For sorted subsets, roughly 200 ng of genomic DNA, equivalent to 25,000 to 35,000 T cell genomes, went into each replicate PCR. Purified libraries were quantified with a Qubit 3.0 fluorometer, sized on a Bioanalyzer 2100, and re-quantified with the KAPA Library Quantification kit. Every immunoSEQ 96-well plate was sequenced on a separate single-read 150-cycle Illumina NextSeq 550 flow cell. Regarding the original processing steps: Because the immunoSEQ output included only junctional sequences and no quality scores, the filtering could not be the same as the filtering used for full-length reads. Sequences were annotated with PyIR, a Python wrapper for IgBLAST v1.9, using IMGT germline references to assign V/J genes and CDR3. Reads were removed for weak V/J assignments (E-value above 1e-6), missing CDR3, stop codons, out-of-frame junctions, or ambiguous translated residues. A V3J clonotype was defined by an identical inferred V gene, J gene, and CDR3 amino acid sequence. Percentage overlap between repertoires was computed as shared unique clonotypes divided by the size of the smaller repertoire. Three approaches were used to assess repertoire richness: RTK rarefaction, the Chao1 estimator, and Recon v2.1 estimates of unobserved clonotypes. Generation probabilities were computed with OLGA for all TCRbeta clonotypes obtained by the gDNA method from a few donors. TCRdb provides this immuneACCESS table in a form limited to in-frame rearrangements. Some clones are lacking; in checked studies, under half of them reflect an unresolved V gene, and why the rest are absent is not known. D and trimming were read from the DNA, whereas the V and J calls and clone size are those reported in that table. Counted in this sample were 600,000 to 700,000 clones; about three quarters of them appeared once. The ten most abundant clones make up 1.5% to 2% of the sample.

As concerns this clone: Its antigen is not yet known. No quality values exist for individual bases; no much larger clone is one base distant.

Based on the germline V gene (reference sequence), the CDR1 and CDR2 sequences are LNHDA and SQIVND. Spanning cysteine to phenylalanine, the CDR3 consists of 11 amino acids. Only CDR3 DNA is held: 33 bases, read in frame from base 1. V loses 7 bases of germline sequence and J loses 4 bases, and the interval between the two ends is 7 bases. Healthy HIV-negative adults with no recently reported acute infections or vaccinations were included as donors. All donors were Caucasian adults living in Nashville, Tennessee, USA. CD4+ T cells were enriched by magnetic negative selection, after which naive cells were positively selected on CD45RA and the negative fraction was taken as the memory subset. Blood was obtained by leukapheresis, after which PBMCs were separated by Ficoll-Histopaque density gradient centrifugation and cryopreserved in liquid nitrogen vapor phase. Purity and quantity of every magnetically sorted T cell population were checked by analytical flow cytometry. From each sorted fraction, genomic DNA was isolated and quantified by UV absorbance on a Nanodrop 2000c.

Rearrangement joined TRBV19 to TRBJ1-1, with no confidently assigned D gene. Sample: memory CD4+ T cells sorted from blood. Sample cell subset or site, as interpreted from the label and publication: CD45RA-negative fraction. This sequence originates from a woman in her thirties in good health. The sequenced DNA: TGTGCCAGTAAGAGGGCCACTGAAGCTTTCTTT. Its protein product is CASKRATEAFF.